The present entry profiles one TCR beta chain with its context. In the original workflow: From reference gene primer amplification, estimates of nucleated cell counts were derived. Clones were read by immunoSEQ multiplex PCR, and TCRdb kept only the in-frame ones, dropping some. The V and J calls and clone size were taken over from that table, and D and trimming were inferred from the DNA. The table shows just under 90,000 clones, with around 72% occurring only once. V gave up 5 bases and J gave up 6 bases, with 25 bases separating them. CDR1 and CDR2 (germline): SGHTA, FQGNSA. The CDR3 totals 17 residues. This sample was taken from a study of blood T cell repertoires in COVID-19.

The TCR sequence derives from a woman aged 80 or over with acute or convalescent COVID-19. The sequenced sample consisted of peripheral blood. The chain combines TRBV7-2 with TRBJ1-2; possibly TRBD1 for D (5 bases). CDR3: CASSPFRESSRKDGYTF. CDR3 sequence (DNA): TGTGCCAGCAGCCCATTCAGGGAAAGCTCACGAAAAGATGGCTACACCTTC.